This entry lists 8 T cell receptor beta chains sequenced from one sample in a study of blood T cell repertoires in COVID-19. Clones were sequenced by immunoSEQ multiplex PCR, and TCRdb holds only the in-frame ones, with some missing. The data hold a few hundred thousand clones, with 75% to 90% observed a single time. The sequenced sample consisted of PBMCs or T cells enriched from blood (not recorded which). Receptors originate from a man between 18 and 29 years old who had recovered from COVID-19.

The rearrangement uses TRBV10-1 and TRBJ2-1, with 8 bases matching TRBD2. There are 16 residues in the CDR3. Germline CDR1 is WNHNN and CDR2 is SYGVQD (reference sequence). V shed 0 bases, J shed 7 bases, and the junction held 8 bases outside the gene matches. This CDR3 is CASSESGAGGKNEQFF. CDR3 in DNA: TGCGCCAGCAGTGAGTCGGGCGCGGGGGGCAAGAATGAGCAGTTCTTC.

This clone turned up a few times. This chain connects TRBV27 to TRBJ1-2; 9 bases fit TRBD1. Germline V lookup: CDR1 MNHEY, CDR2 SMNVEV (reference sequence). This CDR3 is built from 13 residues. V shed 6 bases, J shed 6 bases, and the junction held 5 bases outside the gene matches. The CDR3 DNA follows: TGTGCCAGCAGCAGGACAGGGGTAGATGGCTACACCTTC. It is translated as CASSRTGVDGYTF.

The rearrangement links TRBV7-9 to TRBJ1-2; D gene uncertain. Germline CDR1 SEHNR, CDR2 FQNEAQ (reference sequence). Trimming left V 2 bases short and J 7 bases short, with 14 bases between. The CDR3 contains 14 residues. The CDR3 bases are TGTGCCAGCAGCTTACTGGGCTTGAGTGGTGGCTACACCTTC. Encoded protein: CASSLLGLSGGYTF.

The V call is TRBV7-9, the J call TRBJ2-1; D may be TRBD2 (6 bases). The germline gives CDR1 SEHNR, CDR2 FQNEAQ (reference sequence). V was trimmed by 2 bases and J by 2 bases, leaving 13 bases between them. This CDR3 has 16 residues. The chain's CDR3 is CASSLSTQRAYNEQFF. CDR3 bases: TGTGCCAGCAGCTTAAGTACCCAGCGGGCCTACAATGAGCAGTTCTTC.

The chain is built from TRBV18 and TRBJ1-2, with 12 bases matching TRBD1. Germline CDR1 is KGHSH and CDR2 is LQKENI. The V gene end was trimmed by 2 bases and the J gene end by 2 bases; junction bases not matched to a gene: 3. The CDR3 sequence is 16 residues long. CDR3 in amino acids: CASSPGTGGSNYGYTF. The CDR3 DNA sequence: TGTGCCAGCTCACCAGGGACAGGGGGCTCCAACTATGGCTACACCTTC.

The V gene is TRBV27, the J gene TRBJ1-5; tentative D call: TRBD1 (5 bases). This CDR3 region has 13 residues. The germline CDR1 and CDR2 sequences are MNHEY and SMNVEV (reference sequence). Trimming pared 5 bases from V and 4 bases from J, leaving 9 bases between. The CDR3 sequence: CASSRGGNQPQHF. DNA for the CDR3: TGTGCCAGCAGTAGGGGAGGGAATCAGCCCCAGCATTTT.

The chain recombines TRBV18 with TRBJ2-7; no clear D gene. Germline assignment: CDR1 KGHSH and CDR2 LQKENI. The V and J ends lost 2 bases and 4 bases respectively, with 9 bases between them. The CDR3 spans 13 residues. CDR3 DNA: TGTGCCAGCTCACCAATAAATCAGTACGAGCAGTACTTC. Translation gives CASSPINQYEQYF.

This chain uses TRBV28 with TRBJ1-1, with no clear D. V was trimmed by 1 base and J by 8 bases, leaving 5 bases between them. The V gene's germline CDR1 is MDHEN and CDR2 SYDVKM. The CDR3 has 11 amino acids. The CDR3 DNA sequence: TGTGCCAGCAGTTTATCCCGGGAAGCTTTCTTT. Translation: CASSLSREAFF.